What follows describes a single TCR beta chain. It lacks a known antigen. There are no base qualities to consult, and no much larger clone falls within one base. The CDR3 holds 13 amino acids from the cysteine to the phenylalanine. Kept here is only the CDR3 DNA, which spans 39 bases and is read in frame from base 1. CDR1 and CDR2, looked up from the germline V gene, are SGDLS and YYNGEE. Relative to germline, V is 0 bases shorter and J is 4 bases shorter, with 5 bases between their ends. The sample originates from a study of identical twins (dated by TCRdb to 2015 to 2016). For context, the study as a whole: To test whether fetal clonotypes persist, this study deep-sequenced TCR alpha and beta repertoires from monozygotic twins, from unrelated adults of various ages, and from cord blood. To rule out contamination, replicate twin experiments were performed at different times with different library preparation protocols.

Every donor was a healthy Caucasian. The twin cohort comprised three pairs of female monozygotic twins, all aged roughly 18 to 30 years. Positive isolation kits from Invitrogen were used to isolate the CD4+ and CD8+ T cell populations. Library preparation was by 5' RACE. TCRdb names Illumina HiSeq 2000 as the instrument used. A universal primer binding site was introduced by template switching, and a unique molecular identifier was present in the final cDNA, enabling accurate counting of TCR cDNA molecules. Specific primers in the conserved constant-segment region were used to synthesize first-strand cDNA for TCR alpha and beta chains. To control for contamination, each cDNA library was double barcoded with a SMART-Mk sample barcode plus Illumina barcodes. TruSeq adapter sequences along with Illumina sample barcodes were introduced in two successive PCR steps. The TCR alpha and beta cDNA libraries were sequenced on the Illumina HiSeq platform using custom primers. Per the authors' processing: Unique molecular identifiers were extracted from raw reads with MiGEC, and CDR3 positions were determined with MiXCR. Recombination models were inferred per individual with the repgenHMM and IGoR tools using an EM algorithm. The tcR package in R was used for shared clonotype analysis, with sharing normalized by the product of cloneset sizes. Out-of-frame nonproductive sequences were analyzed to study raw recombination free of thymic and clonal selection effects. Clones were called with MiXCR by TCRdb after fastp trimmed the public reads at Q25, and only in-frame beta chains were retained. For every CDR3 protein sequence, its rows merge into one entry that carries the most common genes and DNA. The authors' filters were not applied to this entry. This sample lists about 530,000 distinct CDR3 sequences; 13% to 15% were detected once. The ten largest clones represent roughly 0.42% of the sample.

Paper-wide results and their limitations: Because the same donors could not be followed over many years, the conclusions relied on cross-sectional statistical analysis. Zero-insertion analyses could be partly confounded by invariant T cells such as MAIT and iNKT, although diverse VJ usage argued against such confounding for most clonotypes. In monozygotic twins, out-of-frame TCR alpha sharing was systematically underestimated by recombination models, although the models agreed with sharing between unrelated individuals. Fewer insertions were carried by abundant cord blood beta clonotypes, a similar but weaker trend appeared in young adult naive repertoires, and no such trend appeared in memory repertoires. A weaker excess of twin sharing was found in beta out-of-frame sequences because the signal-to-noise ratio was lowered by fewer shared sequences. Out-of-frame TCR alpha sequences shared between twins showed an excess of low generation-probability sequences compared with coincidental sharing between unrelated individuals.

Separately, the same data were catalogued under a study of yellow fever vaccine responses in identical twins. The second source states: According to the authors, in identical twins the way T cells responded to vaccination appeared partly convergent and partly personalized. Focusing on identical twins, the study followed the T cell clones that responded to the vaccine, and did so with precision.

The sequence links TRBV9 to TRBJ2-1; the D gene cannot be resolved reliably. Material: CD4+ T cells sorted from blood. The clonotype was recovered from a woman between 18 and 29 years old in good health. The CDR3 region: CASSVGEYNEQFF. The nucleotides read TGTGCCAGCAGCGTAGGAGAGTACAATGAGCAGTTCTTC. Outside the CDR3, residues come from the reference TRBV9 and TRBJ2-1 proteins, so the full variable domain is: DSGVTQTPKHLITATGQRVTLRCSPRSGDLSVYWYQQSLDQGLQFLIQYYNGEERAKGNILERFSAQQFPDLHSELNLSSLELGDSALYFCASSVGEYNEQFFGPGTRLTVL.